The TCR beta chain described here comes from a study of T cells in Graves' hyperthyroidism and ophthalmopathy. Using 10 ml of fresh peripheral blood, PBMCs were prepared. This clonotype was detected ten times or more. Amplification of TCR beta CDR3 regions used RNA as the template. TCR CDR3 underwent first-round RT-PCR with the HTBI primer set. Using its own MiXCR run on the multiplex PCR reads, TCRdb lists one record per CDR3 protein. The table shows more than 500,000 distinct CDR3 sequences, with roughly 15% occurring only once. This CDR3 has 14 amino acids. The V end was cut by 4 bases, the J end by 1 base, with 10 bases between. CDR1 and CDR2 (germline): WSHSY, SAAADI.

The chain is built from TRBV10-2 and TRBJ2-5; TRBD2 might be the D (6 bases). Sequencing was performed on blood. The TCR comes from a woman aged 40-49 years with Graves' ophthalmopathy. This chain's CDR3 is CASSGPGLQETQYF. The CDR3 DNA reads as TGCGCCAGCAGTGGACCGGGACTCCAAGAGACCCAGTACTTC.